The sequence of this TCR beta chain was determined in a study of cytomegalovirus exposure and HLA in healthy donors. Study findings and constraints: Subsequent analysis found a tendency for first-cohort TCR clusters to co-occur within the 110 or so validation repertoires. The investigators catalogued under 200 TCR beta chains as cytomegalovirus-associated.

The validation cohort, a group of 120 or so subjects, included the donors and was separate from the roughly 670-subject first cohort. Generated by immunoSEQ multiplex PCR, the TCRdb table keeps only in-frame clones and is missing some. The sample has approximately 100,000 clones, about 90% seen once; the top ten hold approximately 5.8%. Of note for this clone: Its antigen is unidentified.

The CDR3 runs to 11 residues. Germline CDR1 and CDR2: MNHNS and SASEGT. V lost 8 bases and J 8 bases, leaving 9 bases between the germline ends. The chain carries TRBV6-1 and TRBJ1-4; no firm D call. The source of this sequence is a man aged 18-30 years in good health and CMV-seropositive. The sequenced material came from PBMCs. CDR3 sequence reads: CASGHNEKLFF. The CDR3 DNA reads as TGTGCCAGCGGTCACAACGAAAAACTGTTTTTT.